The 7 T cell receptor beta chains given below trace back to one sample, sequenced in a study of Graves' ophthalmopathy and Graves' hyperthyroidism. Amplification of TCR beta CDR3 regions used RNA transcripts. RT-PCR was first run with HTBI primers, then multiplex PCR in a second round. TCRdb passed the multiplex PCR reads through MiXCR, listing each CDR3 protein once. The sample holds some 210,000 distinct CDR3 sequences, 25% to 30% seen once. The sample taken for sequencing was peripheral blood. These receptors originate from a man aged 45 to 65 with Graves' ophthalmopathy.

This clonotype was detected ten times or more. The chain carries TRBV20-1 and TRBJ2-5; TRBD2 matches 9 bases. Germline CDR1 reads DFQATT; CDR2 reads SNEGSKA (reference sequence). The J segment lost 5 bases and the V segment lost 6 bases, leaving 7 bases of the junction unmatched. The CDR3 covers 13 residues. The CDR3 nucleotides are TGCAGTGCAATCGCGGGAGGGAGGGAGACCCAGTACTTC. It yields the protein CSAIAGGRETQYF.

Many counts were recorded for this clonotype. The chain employs TRBV19 and TRBJ1-5; 7 nucleotides agree with TRBD1. The ends lost 5 bases at V and 7 bases at J; junction bases unmatched: 5. The CDR3 extends over 13 amino acids. Germline V lookup: CDR1 LNHDA, CDR2 SQIVND (reference sequence). The CDR3 DNA follows: TGTGCCAGTAGTTCTCAGGGGGGGCAGCCCCAGCATTTT. It encodes CASSSQGGQPQHF.

This chain uses TRBV28 with TRBJ1-1; D is undetermined. CDR1 is MDHEN, CDR2 SYDVKM, per germline. Trimming shortened V by 6 bases and J by 0 bases, and 14 bases separated the two germline ends. The CDR3 has 15 residues. In DNA form, the CDR3 reads TGTGCCAGCAGATCCGTCTTTTCCGTGAACACTGAAGCTTTCTTT. Its protein is CASRSVFSVNTEAFF. Full variable domain (rest looked up from reference TRBV28 and TRBJ1-1): DVKVTQSSRYLVKRTGEKVFLECVQDMDHENMFWYRQDPGLGLRLIYFSYDVKMKEKGDIPEGYSVSREKKERFSLILESASTNQTSMYLCASRSVFSVNTEAFFGQGTRLTVV.

This clonotype appeared many times. Its ends do not fully match the called genes, so a read error is possible. The rearrangement uses TRBV27 and TRBJ2-7; no clear D. This CDR3 comprises 14 residues. The V gene's germline CDR1 is MNHEY and CDR2 SMNVEV (reference sequence). In DNA form, the CDR3 reads TGTGCCAGCAGTTTAAATGGTAACTCCCACGAGCAGTACTTC. Its protein product is CASSLNGNSHEQYF.

This clonotype was found many times. This chain uses TRBV6-1 with TRBJ2-7, with 11 bases that match TRBD1. Looked up from germline, CDR1 is MNHNS and CDR2 is SASEGT. J gave up 11 bases and V 9 bases, and 15 bases lay outside the gene matches. The length of the CDR3 is 14 residues. CDR3 protein: CASSPTPSGQGEYF. The DNA for the CDR3 is TGTGCCAGTTCCCCCACCCCCTCGGGACAGGGGGAGTACTTC.

There are many counts of this clonotype. The genes are TRBV12-3 or TRBV12-4 and TRBJ2-5; 7 bases line up with TRBD2. The CDR3 is made up of 12 amino acids. The V and J ends lost 11 bases and 3 bases, in that order; junction bases with no gene match: 6. The CDR3 region is CAVGRGKETQYF. The CDR3, as DNA: TGTGCCGTCGGGCGGGGGAAAGAGACCCAGTACTTC.

This clonotype occurred many times. The chain uses TRBV5-1 and TRBJ2-7, with a weak D call TRBD2 (6 bases). Germline V lookup: CDR1 SGHRS, CDR2 YFSETQ. This CDR3 has 15 residues. V was cut by 3 bases and J by 3 bases, with 16 bases left in between. The CDR3 DNA reads TGCGCCAGCAGCTGGGGGGAGACCACCATCTACGAGCAGTACTTC. Its translation is CASSWGETTIYEQYF.